Below are 18 T cell receptor beta chains sequenced from a single sample in a study of blood T cells in healthy people across ages. Next came a second PCR, run for about 7 to 12 cycles, which used a sample-barcoded 5' primer along with a J-beta primer mix. Using its own MiXCR run on the 5' RACE reads, TCRdb lists one record per CDR3 protein. The sample lists under 800,000 distinct CDR3 sequences, 20% to 25% occurring once. The sequencing input was blood. Receptors originate from a man aged 70-80 years in good health.

This clonotype has a handful of counts. V gene TRBV28 combines with J gene TRBJ2-4; 8 bases are shared with TRBD2. Germline CDR1 MDHEN, CDR2 SYDVKM. This CDR3 region has 13 residues. Trimming removed 5 bases from V and 5 bases from J; junction bases left unmatched: 2. The CDR3 coding sequence is TGTGCCAGCAGTCGTAGCGGGGAAAACATTCAGTACTTC. It specifies CASSRSGENIQYF.

The CDR3 protein is CASSPQGPSNQPQHF. CDR3 bases: TGTGCCAGCTCACCCCAGGGGCCAAGCAATCAGCCCCAGCATTTT. This sequence joins TRBV18 and TRBJ1-5, with a possible D match to TRBD1 (6 bases). Trimming left V 3 bases short and J 1 base short, with 10 bases between. The CDR3 runs 15 residues. Germline loops: CDR1 KGHSH, CDR2 LQKENI.

This chain connects TRBV23-1 to TRBJ2-7; 10 bases are a match to TRBD1. With the DNA end fitting TRBJ2-5 better, the J assignment may be wrong. Being an ORF, TRBV23-1 has a function that is uncertain. CDR3 size: 14 residues. CDR3 coding DNA: TGCGCCAGCTTCACCTCGGACAGGGGGGAGACCCAGTACTTC. It is translated as CASFTSDRGETQYF.

This clonotype was seen a few times. This chain uses TRBV2 with TRBJ2-7; 13 bases match TRBD2. CDR3 length: 14 amino acids. The V gene's germline CDR1 is SNHLY and CDR2 FYNNEI. Trimming at V came to 6 bases and at J to 6 bases, leaving 5 bases not matched to a gene. DNA of the CDR3: TGTGCCAGCAGCGGACTAGCGGGAGCTTCCGAGCAGTACTTC. Amino acids: CASSGLAGASEQYF.

The chain is built from TRBV12-3 or TRBV12-4 and TRBJ1-1; TRBD1 matches 7 bases. The CDR3 is 15 residues long. V lost 6 bases to trimming and J lost 3 bases; unmatched junction nucleotides: 10. The CDR3 coding sequence is TGTGCCAGCAGGTCGGACAGGCTCGCAGACACTGAAGCTTTCTTT. Amino acids: CASRSDRLADTEAFF.

The V call is TRBV28, the J call TRBJ1-2, with D unclear. The CDR3 loop spans 13 amino acids. Trimming took 6 bases from V and 7 from J, leaving 15 bases between them. Germline loops: CDR1 MDHEN, CDR2 SYDVKM. The CDR3 is CASRTSTKGGYTF. Written as DNA, the CDR3 is TGTGCCAGCAGAACGTCAACCAAGGGTGGCTACACCTTC.

This clonotype has just a few counts. J is TRBJ2-3 and V is TRBV7-2, with 14 positions matching TRBD2. The V gene end was trimmed by 9 bases and the J gene end by 3 bases; junction bases not matched to a gene: 8. This CDR3 is 16 amino acids long. Germline-derived CDR1 and CDR2 are SGHTA and FQGNSA. CDR3 DNA: TGTGCCAGAAGCCCGGGGACTAGCGGGAGAACAGATACGCAGTATTTT. Its translation: CARSPGTSGRTDTQYF.

The J gene is TRBJ2-5, the V gene TRBV10-3; D may correspond to TRBD1 or TRBD2 (6 bases each). Germline lookup yields CDR1 ENHRY and CDR2 SYGVKD. Trimming took 4 bases from V and 0 from J, leaving 12 bases between them. The CDR3 contains 15 residues. The DNA for the CDR3 is TGTGCCATCAGTGCGGGAAGGGGGGACCAAGAGACCCAGTACTTC. It translates to CAISAGRGDQETQYF.

This chain links TRBV4-1 with TRBJ2-7, with 9 positions matching TRBD2. Trimming took 0 bases from V and 1 from J; bases not matched to a gene: 7. CDR1 and CDR2 (germline): MGHRA, YSYEKL. This CDR3 comprises 17 residues. For the CDR3, the DNA is TGCGCCAGCAGCCAAGATCGTGGGCTAGCGGGGTCCTACGAGCAGTACTTC. Its protein product is CASSQDRGLAGSYEQYF.

This clonotype was picked up many times. The chain combines TRBV20-1 with TRBJ2-7; 9 positions agree with TRBD1. V shed 3 bases and J 3 bases; nucleotides not matched to a gene: 3. CDR1 is DFQATT and CDR2 is SNEGSKA in the germline V gene (reference sequence). There are 13 residues in the CDR3. The CDR3 region is CSARGDRDYEQYF. CDR3 DNA: TGCAGTGCTAGGGGGGACAGGGACTACGAGCAGTACTTC.

V gene TRBV28 combines with J gene TRBJ1-1; possible D gene TRBD1, 5 bases. The germline V and J ends were trimmed by 5 bases and 0 bases, with 19 bases remaining between them. CDR1 is MDHEN and CDR2 is SYDVKM in the germline V gene. This CDR3 comprises 17 residues. The CDR3 DNA follows: TGTGCCAGCAGTACGGCCGGAGGCCGGGGGTTGAACACTGAAGCTTTCTTT. Translated: CASSTAGGRGLNTEAFF.

CDR3 DNA sequence: TGCGCCAGCAGCCGAAAAGTCCTCCCGGGACAGCCGCGTGGGGAGCTGTTTTTT. Its translation: CASSRKVLPGQPRGELFF. The V and J genes are TRBV4-1 and TRBJ2-2; 7 bases line up with TRBD1. The V and J ends lost 4 bases and 8 bases, in that order; junction bases with no gene match: 19. CDR1 and CDR2 (germline): MGHRA, YSYEKL. This CDR3 spans 18 amino acids.

This clonotype was detected a few times. The chain has TRBV20-1 and TRBJ1-2; 7 positions match TRBD1. Germline V gene data show CDR1 as DFQATT and CDR2 as SNEGSKA (reference sequence). The CDR3 runs to 13 residues. With 6 bases clipped from V and 5 bases from J, the junction kept 9 bases outside the gene matches. CDR3 DNA: TGCAGTGCCCAAGGGGGCGATGGATATGGCTACACCTTC. Amino acids: CSAQGGDGYGYTF.

The V and J genes are TRBV12-3 or TRBV12-4 and TRBJ2-3, with 8 bases aligning to TRBD2. The V segment lost 5 bases and the J segment 6 bases; nucleotides outside the gene matches: 4. The CDR3 totals 13 residues. CDR3: CASSSGSWDTQYF. The CDR3 bases are TGTGCCAGCAGTAGCGGGAGTTGGGATACGCAGTATTTT.

V gene TRBV5-5 combines with J gene TRBJ1-1; D may be TRBD1 (6 bases). Between the trimmed V and J ends, which lost 0 bases and 5 bases, there was a span of 14 bases. The CDR3 extends over 15 amino acids. Germline V gene lookup returns CDR1 SGHKS and CDR2 YYEKEE (reference sequence). In DNA form, the CDR3 reads TGTGCCAGCAGCTTGGAGGGGGGTGTCTATACTGAAGCTTTCTTT. Translation gives CASSLEGGVYTEAFF.

This clonotype has just a few counts. The rearrangement uses TRBV20-1 and TRBJ2-7; D is unclear. Germline-derived CDR1 and CDR2 are DFQATT and SNEGSKA (reference sequence). This CDR3 contains 17 residues. Between the trimmed V and J ends, which lost 0 bases and 3 bases, there was a span of 21 bases. CDR3: CSARDSSGPKGIYEQYF. The DNA of the CDR3 is TGCAGTGCTAGAGATTCAAGTGGGCCGAAGGGTATCTACGAGCAGTACTTC.

This clonotype was seen ten or more times. The chain is built from TRBV18 and TRBJ2-6, with D unresolved. From germline, CDR1 is KGHSH and CDR2 LQKENI. V lost 0 bases, J lost 16 bases, and 16 bases lay in between. The CDR3 is 14 residues long. The CDR3 coding sequence is TGTGCCAGCTCACCACCATTCTCCGTGACTCTTCTGACTTTC. Translated, it gives CASSPPFSVTLLTF.

Ten or more counts support this clonotype. The genes are TRBV28 and TRBJ1-5; D may be TRBD1 (6 bases). V lost 8 bases and J 3 bases, leaving 14 bases between the germline ends. The V gene's germline CDR1 is MDHEN and CDR2 SYDVKM. CDR3 length equals 14 residues. CDR3 nucleotide sequence: TGTGCCAGCCAAGGGACATCCCTCAATCAGCCCCAGCATTTT. Its translation: CASQGTSLNQPQHF. The full variable domain, its missing parts supplied by reference TRBV28 and TRBJ1-5, is DVKVTQSSRYLVKRTGEKVFLECVQDMDHENMFWYRQDPGLGLRLIYFSYDVKMKEKGDIPEGYSVSREKKERFSLILESASTNQTSMYLCASQGTSLNQPQHFGDGTRLSIL.